This TCR beta chain stems from a study of response to subunit inactivated influenza vaccine. Regarding the study as a whole: Each seasonal flu vaccination may recruit only limited new T cells, authors suggested.

TCRdb ran MiXCR on the RT-PCR reads and lists one entry per CDR3 protein. The sample contains roughly 710,000 distinct CDR3 sequences, around 15% of which appear only once. This clonotype was recorded at least ten times. What it recognizes is unknown. Looked up from germline, CDR1 is SGHRS and CDR2 is YFSETQ. The CDR3 loop spans 18 amino acids. The junction had 7 bases not matched to a gene; V was cut back by 3 bases and J by 1 base. The TCR sequence derives from a man aged 50 to 59 who received an inactivated influenza vaccine. The sample here was PBMCs from blood, taken approximately 15 days before vaccination. The chain couples TRBV5-1 to TRBJ2-4, with 13 bases fitting TRBD2. DNA of the CDR3: TGCGCCAGCAGCTCGGGACTAGCGGGACTGGTGGCCAAAAACATTCAGTACTTC. Its translation is CASSSGLAGLVAKNIQYF.